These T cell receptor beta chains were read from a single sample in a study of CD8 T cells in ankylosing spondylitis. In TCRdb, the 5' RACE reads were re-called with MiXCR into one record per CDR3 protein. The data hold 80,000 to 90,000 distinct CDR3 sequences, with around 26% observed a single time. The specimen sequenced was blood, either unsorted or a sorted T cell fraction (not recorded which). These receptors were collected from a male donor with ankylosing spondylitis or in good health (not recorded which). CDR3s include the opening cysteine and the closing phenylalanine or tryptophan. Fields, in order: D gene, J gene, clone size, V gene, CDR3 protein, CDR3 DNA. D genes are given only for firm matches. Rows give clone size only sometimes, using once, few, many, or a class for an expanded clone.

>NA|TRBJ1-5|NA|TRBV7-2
CASSAWAMDNQPQHF
TGTGCCAGCAGCGCGTGGGCGATGGACAATCAGCCCCAGCATTTT
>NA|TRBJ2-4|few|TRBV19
CASSWGEGSAKNIQYF
TGTGCCAGTAGTTGGGGAGAGGGATCGGCCAAAAACATTCAGTACTTC
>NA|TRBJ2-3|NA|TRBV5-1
CASKPSGRTDTQYF
TGCGCCAGCAAGCCCAGCGGTCGCACAGATACGCAGTATTTT
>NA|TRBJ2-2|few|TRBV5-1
CASSLAIGHTGELFF
TGCGCCAGCAGCTTGGCTATCGGCCACACCGGGGAGCTGTTTTTT
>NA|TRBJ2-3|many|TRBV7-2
CASSLMTSTDTQYF
TGTGCCAGCAGCTTAATGACTAGCACAGATACGCAGTATTTT
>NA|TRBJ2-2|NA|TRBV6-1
CASRPGTRRVTGELFF
TGTGCCAGCAGGCCGGGAACCCGCAGGGTCACCGGGGAGCTGTTTTTT
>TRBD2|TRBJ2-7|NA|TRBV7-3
CASSLEGTSGTHEQYF
TGTGCCAGCAGCTTAGAGGGGACTAGCGGGACCCACGAGCAGTACTTC
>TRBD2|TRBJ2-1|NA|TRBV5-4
CASSPSSGYNEQFF
TGTGCCAGCAGCCCGTCTAGCGGTTACAATGAGCAGTTCTTC
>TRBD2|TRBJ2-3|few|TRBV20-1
CSALQGLTSGRAADTQYF
TGCAGTGCTCTACAGGGCCTTACTAGCGGGAGGGCCGCAGATACGCAGTATTTT
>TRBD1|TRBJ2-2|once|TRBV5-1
CASHRGQMNTGELFF
TGCGCCAGTCACCGGGGACAGATGAACACCGGGGAGCTGTTTTTT
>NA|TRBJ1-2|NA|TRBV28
CASSFNRRGYTF
TGTGCCAGCAGTTTTAATCGTCGGGGCTACACCTTC
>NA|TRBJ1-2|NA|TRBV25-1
CASSHGANYGYTF
TGTGCCAGCAGCCACGGGGCGAATTATGGCTACACCTTC
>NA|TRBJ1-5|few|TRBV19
CASNPRRNQPQHF
TGTGCCAGTAACCCGAGGCGTAATCAGCCCCAGCATTTT
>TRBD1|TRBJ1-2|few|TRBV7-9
CASREGQHDYGYTF
TGTGCCAGCAGGGAGGGACAGCACGACTATGGCTACACCTTC
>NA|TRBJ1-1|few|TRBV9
CASTRQQNTEAFF
TGTGCCAGCACTCGACAGCAGAACACTGAAGCTTTCTTT
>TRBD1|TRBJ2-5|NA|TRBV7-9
CASSYRDSEETQYF
TGTGCCAGCAGCTACCGGGACAGCGAAGAGACCCAGTACTTC
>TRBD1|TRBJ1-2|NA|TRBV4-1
CASSQEVQQGANYGYTF
TGCGCCAGCAGCCAAGAAGTGCAACAGGGGGCGAACTATGGCTACACCTTC
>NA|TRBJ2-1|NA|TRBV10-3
CAISERTERGEQFF
TGTGCCATCAGTGAGAGGACAGAACGGGGTGAGCAGTTCTTC
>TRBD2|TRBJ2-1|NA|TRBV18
CASSPRGLVGENEQFF
TGTGCCAGCTCACCAAGGGGACTAGTGGGGGAAAATGAGCAGTTCTTC
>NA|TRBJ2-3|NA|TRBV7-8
CASSLAPRPPDTQYF
TGTGCCAGCAGCTTAGCCCCCCGCCCCCCAGATACGCAGTATTTT
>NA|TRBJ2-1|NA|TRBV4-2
CASSQDYGLEMRGFRNEQFF
TGTGCCAGCAGCCAAGATTATGGTTTGGAGATGAGAGGGTTCCGCAATGAGCAGTTCTTC
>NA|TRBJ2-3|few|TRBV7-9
CASSLAPGTHFTDTQYF
TGTGCCAGCAGCTTAGCCCCCGGGACACACTTCACAGATACGCAGTATTTT
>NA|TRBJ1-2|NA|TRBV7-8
CASSLLGPLANYGYTF
TGTGCCAGCAGCTTACTGGGCCCCTTAGCTAACTATGGCTACACCTTC
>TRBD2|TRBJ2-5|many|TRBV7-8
CASSFRRTSGRAGETQYF
TGTGCCAGCAGCTTTAGAAGGACTAGCGGGAGGGCCGGGGAGACCCAGTACTTC
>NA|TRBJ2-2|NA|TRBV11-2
CASSSKTSGELFF
TGTGCCAGCAGCTCAAAAACTTCCGGGGAGCTGTTTTTT
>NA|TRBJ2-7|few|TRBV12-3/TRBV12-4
CASSFSAVWQYF
TGTGCCAGCAGTTTTTCAGCGGTGTGGCAGTACTTC
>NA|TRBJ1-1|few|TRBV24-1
CATRGSLNTEAFF
TGTGCCACCCGGGGATCCCTGAACACTGAAGCTTTCTTT
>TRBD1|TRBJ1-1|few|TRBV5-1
CASRTGVNTEAFF
TGCGCCAGCAGGACAGGGGTGAACACTGAAGCTTTCTTT
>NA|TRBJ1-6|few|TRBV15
CATSRRTANSPLHF
TGTGCCACCAGTAGGCGGACAGCTAATTCACCCCTCCACTTT
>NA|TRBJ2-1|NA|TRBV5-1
CASSLLQGNINEQFF
TGCGCCAGCAGCTTATTACAGGGTAATATCAATGAGCAGTTCTTC
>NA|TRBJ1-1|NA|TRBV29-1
CSASTRTAKIAAFF
TGCAGCGCCTCAACTAGGACGGCGAAAATTGCGGCTTTCTTT
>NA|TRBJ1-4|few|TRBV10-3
CAISESSGSDTNEKLFF
TGTGCCATCAGTGAGTCGTCAGGGTCGGATACCAATGAAAAACTGTTTTTT
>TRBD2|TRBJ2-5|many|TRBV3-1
CASSQGVAGEETQYF
TGTGCCAGCAGCCAGGGAGTAGCGGGAGAAGAGACCCAGTACTTC
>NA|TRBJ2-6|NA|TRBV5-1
CASSLARDSGANVLTF
TGCGCCAGCAGCTTGGCTAGAGACTCTGGGGCCAACGTCCTGACTTTC